One and the same sample provided the 30 T cell receptor beta chains below, sequenced in a study of T cell responses to AZD1222 COVID-19 vaccine. The data were produced by immunoSEQ multiplex PCR, yet TCRdb's version contains in-frame clones alone and is incomplete. The sample includes some 280,000 clones, approximately 94% of them seen just once. The material sequenced was peripheral blood, taken 28 days after the second AZD1222 dose. The receptors derive from an adult who received the AZD1222 COVID-19 vaccine.

The chain recombines TRBV15 with TRBJ2-7, with D unresolved. Germline V gene lookup returns CDR1 LNHNV and CDR2 YYDKDF (reference sequence). The V end lost 1 base, the J end lost 3 bases, and 10 bases lay between the germline ends. CDR3 length: 14 residues. CDR3 nucleotide sequence: TGTGCCACCAGCAGAGCTCGCGCCTACTACGAGCAGTACTTC. Translated, it gives CATSRARAYYEQYF.

The rearrangement links TRBV9 to TRBJ2-2, with D tentatively TRBD2 (6 bases). Between the trimmed V and J ends, which lost 0 bases and 4 bases, there was a span of 10 bases. Per germline, CDR1 SGDLS and CDR2 YYNGEE. CDR3 size: 15 residues. The CDR3 protein is CASSVEGGITGELFF. The CDR3 DNA follows: TGTGCCAGCAGCGTAGAGGGCGGGATCACCGGGGAGCTGTTTTTT.

The chain links TRBV4-1 to TRBJ1-6; D is uncertain. CDR3 size: 16 residues. Germline loops: CDR1 MGHRA, CDR2 YSYEKL. V lost 0 bases to trimming and J lost 7 bases, with 13 bases between them. For the CDR3, the DNA is TGCGCCAGCAGCCAAGAGGCTCGAGTTGTCAATTCACCCCTCCACTTT. Protein product: CASSQEARVVNSPLHF.

This sequence joins TRBV14 and TRBJ1-1, with D maybe TRBD1 (5 bases). Germline CDR1 SGHDN, CDR2 FVKESK. Trimming cost V 3 bases and J 9 bases, with 14 bases left between them. This CDR3 region has 13 residues. The CDR3 loop reads CASSHFREGKAFF. Here the CDR3 DNA reads TGTGCCAGCAGCCACTTTCGGGAGGGGAAAGCTTTCTTT.

This clone was seen once. This chain joins TRBV7-2 and TRBJ2-7; 7 positions match TRBD1. The ends lost 2 bases at V and 2 bases at J; junction bases unmatched: 6. The length of the CDR3 is 15 residues. CDR1 and CDR2 from the germline V gene are SGHTA and FQGNSA. The CDR3 loop reads CASSLSGQRTYEQYF. The DNA of the CDR3 is TGTGCCAGCAGCTTATCGGGACAGCGCACCTACGAGCAGTACTTC.

V is TRBV19 and J is TRBJ1-1, with 9 positions matching TRBD1. The CDR3 extends over 14 amino acids. Germline CDR1 and CDR2: LNHDA and SQIVND (reference sequence). Losses at the gene ends were 6 bases for V and 6 bases for J; bases not matched to a gene: 8. The CDR3 loop reads CASSGQGSLAEAFF. CDR3 bases: TGTGCCAGTAGCGGACAGGGGTCTTTGGCTGAAGCTTTCTTT. The full variable domain, in which reference TRBV19 and TRBJ1-1 provide the parts outside the CDR3, is DGGITQSPKYLFRKEGQNVTLSCEQNLNHDAMYWYRQDPGQGLRLIYYSQIVNDFQKGDIAEGYSVSREKKESFPLTVTSAQKNPTAFYLCASSGQGSLAEAFFGQGTRLTVV.

The chain uses TRBV2 and TRBJ2-5, with D unclear. The CDR3 length is 16 residues. Germline V gene data show CDR1 as SNHLY and CDR2 as FYNNEI. V shed 1 base and J shed 5 bases, with 17 bases lying between them. The CDR3, as DNA: TGTGCCAGCAGTGAAGGATCCCGCCCAAGCTGGGAGACCCAGTACTTC. The encoded protein is CASSEGSRPSWETQYF.

This chain connects TRBV20-1 to TRBJ1-5, with 9 positions matching TRBD1. Trimming took 3 bases from V and 6 from J; bases not matched to a gene: 9. CDR3 size: 15 residues. Germline CDR1 reads DFQATT; CDR2 reads SNEGSKA (reference sequence). Here the CDR3 DNA reads TGCAGTGCTAGTAGGGACAGGGTGGCTGGTCAGCCCCAGCATTTT. Residues: CSASRDRVAGQPQHF.

V and J are TRBV5-1 and TRBJ2-6; a possible D gene is TRBD1 (6 bases). Germline loops: CDR1 SGHRS, CDR2 YFSETQ. The CDR3 is made up of 15 amino acids. V lost 4 bases and J 3 bases, leaving 11 bases between the germline ends. DNA of the CDR3: TGCGCCAGCAGCCAGGACAGTCGTGGGGCCAACGTCCTGACTTTC. It is translated as CASSQDSRGANVLTF.

The gene calls are TRBV11-2 and TRBJ2-1, with D tentatively TRBD1 (5 bases). Germline V CDR1 and CDR2: SGHAT, FQNNGV. This CDR3 comprises 14 residues. V lost 5 bases, J lost 8 bases, and 16 bases lay in between. The CDR3 nucleotides are TGTGCCAGCAGCACTTTTCAACAGGCCTATGAGCAGTTCTTC. Translated, it gives CASSTFQQAYEQFF. Full variable domain (outside the CDR3, taken from reference TRBV11-2 and TRBJ2-1): EAGVAQSPRYKIIEKRQSVAFWCNPISGHATLYWYQQILGQGPKLLIQFQNNGVVDDSQLPKDRFSAERLKGVDSTLKIQPAKLEDSAVYLCASSTFQQAYEQFFGPGTRLTVL.

The chain is built from TRBV28 and TRBJ2-7; D is perhaps TRBD1 (6 bases). Trimming cost V 5 bases and J 2 bases, with 10 bases left between them. This CDR3 contains 13 residues. CDR1 and CDR2 (germline): MDHEN, SYDVKM. The CDR3 sequence is CASSEGTTYEQYF. As DNA, the CDR3 is TGTGCCAGCAGTGAGGGGACAACCTACGAGCAGTACTTC.

Only one count was recorded for this clone. The chain uses TRBV6-2 or TRBV6-3 and TRBJ2-2; D not certain. Between the trimmed V and J ends, which lost 6 bases and 2 bases, there was a span of 4 bases. There are 12 residues in the CDR3. Germline V gene lookup returns CDR1 MNHEY and CDR2 SVGEGT. The chain's CDR3 is CASSYNTGELFF. The DNA of the CDR3 is TGTGCCAGCAGCTATAACACCGGGGAGCTGTTTTTT.

The rearrangement joins TRBV5-5 to TRBJ2-1, with TRBD2 matching 12 bases. The germline gives CDR1 SGHKS, CDR2 YYEKEE (reference sequence). Unmatched junction bases numbered 7, after V lost 3 bases and J lost 3 bases. The CDR3 has 17 residues. The chain's CDR3 is CASSSARTSGVYNEQFF. The CDR3 DNA reads TGTGCCAGCAGCTCGGCCCGGACTAGCGGGGTCTACAATGAGCAGTTCTTC.

The chain joins TRBV28 to TRBJ2-2; 10 positions match TRBD1. J gave up 6 bases and V 6 bases, and 7 bases lay outside the gene matches. Germline V CDR1 and CDR2: MDHEN, SYDVKM. The CDR3 consists of 15 residues. The CDR3 coding sequence is TGTGCCAGCAGCTCTGGACAGGGGGGGTCCGGGGAGCTGTTTTTT. Translation gives CASSSGQGGSGELFF.

J is TRBJ1-1 and V is TRBV6-5; 8 nucleotides line up with TRBD1. Germline CDR1 and CDR2: MNHEY and SVGAGI. CDR3 length equals 14 residues. V gave up 7 bases and J gave up 4 bases; unmatched junction bases: 8. DNA of the CDR3: TGTGCCAGCAAAACGGACAGGGCGGTCACTGAAGCTTTCTTT. Translation: CASKTDRAVTEAFF.

Points on this clone: Other nucleotide sequences from this sample produce the same CDR3. The chain couples TRBV28 to TRBJ1-5; TRBD1 is a possible D gene (5 bases). CDR3 size: 14 residues. The V end was cut by 5 bases, the J end by 6 bases, with 14 bases between. CDR1 MDHEN and CDR2 SYDVKM come from the germline V gene. The CDR3 loop is CASSPPGGGQPQHF. The DNA for the CDR3 is TGTGCCAGCAGTCCCCCCGGGGGGGGTCAGCCCCAGCATTTT.

The chain employs TRBV9 and TRBJ1-3; TRBD1 agrees at 10 bases. CDR1 is SGDLS and CDR2 is YYNGEE in the germline V gene. The CDR3 extends over 19 amino acids. With V trimmed by 0 bases and J by 0 bases, 9 bases remained unmatched. The CDR3 reads CASSVGGTGVKGSGNTIYF. CDR3 nucleotides: TGTGCCAGCAGCGTAGGTGGGACAGGGGTGAAGGGCTCTGGAAACACCATATATTTT.

V gene TRBV9 combines with J gene TRBJ2-5; 13 bases fit TRBD2. V lost 4 bases to trimming and J lost 2 bases; unmatched junction nucleotides: 8. There are 17 residues in the CDR3. The germline gives CDR1 SGDLS, CDR2 YYNGEE. The CDR3 DNA reads as TGTGCCAGCAGCCCCTGGACTAGCGGGGGTGCACAAGAGACCCAGTACTTC. Amino acids: CASSPWTSGGAQETQYF.

CDR3 in amino acids: CASRRAGARTGELFF. The CDR3, as DNA: TGTGCCAGCAGACGAGCGGGAGCTCGCACCGGGGAGCTGTTTTTT. The gene calls are TRBV6-5 and TRBJ2-2; 8 positions agree with TRBD2. V gave up 6 bases and J gave up 4 bases; unmatched junction bases: 7. In germline, CDR1 is MNHEY, CDR2 SVGAGI. The CDR3 extends over 15 amino acids.

The chain carries TRBV28 and TRBJ1-1; 11 positions agree with TRBD1. Trimming took 6 bases from V and 10 from J; bases not matched to a gene: 16. Germline CDR1 reads MDHEN; CDR2 reads SYDVKM. The CDR3 spans 16 residues. The CDR3: CASSLAGTGGLGRAFF. The DNA of the CDR3 is TGTGCCAGCAGCCTAGCCGGGACAGGGGGTCTGGGGAGAGCTTTCTTT.

This sequence joins TRBV3-1 (or the pseudogene TRBV3-2) and TRBJ2-3, with D perhaps TRBD1 or TRBD2 (6 bases each). Trimming removed 9 bases from V and 0 bases from J, with 16 bases in between. Germline CDR1 LGHDT, CDR2 YNNKEL (reference sequence). The CDR3 runs 15 residues. The chain's CDR3 is CASIPRGESTDTQYF. CDR3 bases: TGTGCCAGTATCCCGAGGGGGGAAAGCACAGATACGCAGTATTTT.

With regard to this clone: In the same sample, other DNA sequences code for this CDR3. V is TRBV2 and J is TRBJ2-5; D uncertain. Between the trimmed V and J ends, which lost 1 base and 6 bases, there was a span of 0 bases. Germline V CDR1 and CDR2: SNHLY, FYNNEI. CDR3 length: 10 residues. The CDR3 nucleotides read TGTGCCAGCAGTGAAGAGACCCAGTACTTC. It encodes CASSEETQYF.

The chain links TRBV5-8 to TRBJ2-3; 15 bases map to TRBD2. V trimming: 2 bases; J trimming: 4 bases; junction bases outside the gene matches: 8. From germline, CDR1 is SGHTS and CDR2 YDEGEE. The CDR3 extends over 18 amino acids. The CDR3: CASSLSGLAGGYADTQYF. The CDR3 nucleotides are TGTGCCAGCAGCTTATCAGGACTAGCGGGAGGGTATGCAGATACGCAGTATTTT.

The chain uses TRBV5-1 and TRBJ2-3, with 12 bases that match TRBD2. The trim removed 1 base at V and 2 bases at J, leaving 2 bases unmatched. This CDR3 is built from 16 residues. The V gene's germline CDR1 is SGHRS and CDR2 YFSETQ. The CDR3 bases are TGCGCCAGCAGCTTGACTAGCGGGGGGTCCACAGATACGCAGTATTTT. It codes for CASSLTSGGSTDTQYF. The whole variable domain, filled in from reference TRBV5-1 and TRBJ2-3, reads KAGVTQTPRYLIKTRGQQVTLSCSPISGHRSVSWYQQTPGQGLQFLFEYFSETQRNKGNFPGRFSGRQFSNSRSEMNVSTLELGDSALYLCASSLTSGGSTDTQYFGPGTRLTVL.

The chain links TRBV6-5 to TRBJ2-1; D is unclear. Germline values: CDR1 MNHEY, CDR2 SVGAGI. V lost 6 bases and J 4 bases, leaving 13 bases between the germline ends. CDR3 length equals 14 residues. This chain's CDR3 is CASSLTETYNEQFF. The CDR3 DNA sequence: TGTGCCAGCAGCCTTACGGAAACTTACAATGAGCAGTTCTTC.

V and J are TRBV19 and TRBJ1-5; D may be TRBD1 (6 bases). V was pared by 5 bases and J by 5 bases, with 16 bases between. Germline CDR1 and CDR2: LNHDA and SQIVND (reference sequence). CDR3 length: 15 amino acids. The CDR3 reads CASSALTGVDQPQHF. CDR3 DNA sequence: TGTGCCAGTAGTGCACTGACAGGAGTAGATCAGCCCCAGCATTTT.

The V call is TRBV7-9, the J call TRBJ2-7; D ambiguous. The V gene lost 4 bases and the J gene lost 2 bases, with 15 bases spanning the gap. Germline values: CDR1 SEHNR, CDR2 FQNEAQ (reference sequence). The CDR3 extends over 15 amino acids. Here the CDR3 DNA reads TGTGCCAGCAGCTCTTTCTCTTTGAAACCCTACGAGCAGTACTTC. Protein sequence: CASSSFSLKPYEQYF.

The V call is TRBV19, the J call TRBJ2-1; 8 bases are a match to TRBD2. The CDR3 is made up of 16 amino acids. Germline V gives CDR1 LNHDA, CDR2 SQIVND (reference sequence). V shed 5 bases, J shed 4 bases, and the junction held 10 bases outside the gene matches. CDR3 protein: CASSDAGGLVYNEQFF. CDR3 DNA: TGTGCCAGTAGTGATGCGGGGGGACTTGTTTACAATGAGCAGTTCTTC. Using reference TRBV19 and TRBJ2-1 for the parts outside the CDR3, the full variable domain is DGGITQSPKYLFRKEGQNVTLSCEQNLNHDAMYWYRQDPGQGLRLIYYSQIVNDFQKGDIAEGYSVSREKKESFPLTVTSAQKNPTAFYLCASSDAGGLVYNEQFFGPGTRLTVL.

The chain carries TRBV19 and TRBJ1-1, with D unresolved. The CDR3 runs 13 residues. In germline, CDR1 is LNHDA, CDR2 SQIVND (reference sequence). Trimming removed 4 bases from V and 6 bases from J, with 12 bases in between. CDR3 sequence (DNA): TGTGCCAGTAGTACCGTCGGACTCGCTGAAGCTTTCTTT. The encoded protein is CASSTVGLAEAFF.

This rearrangement joins TRBV21-1 to TRBJ2-7; the table calls TRBD2, which could not be checked here. TRBV21-1 is termed a pseudogene. CDR3 length equals 14 residues. CDR3 DNA: TGTGCCATCATAAAGGGACTTTACTCCTACGAGCAGTACTTC. This encodes CAIIKGLYSYEQYF.